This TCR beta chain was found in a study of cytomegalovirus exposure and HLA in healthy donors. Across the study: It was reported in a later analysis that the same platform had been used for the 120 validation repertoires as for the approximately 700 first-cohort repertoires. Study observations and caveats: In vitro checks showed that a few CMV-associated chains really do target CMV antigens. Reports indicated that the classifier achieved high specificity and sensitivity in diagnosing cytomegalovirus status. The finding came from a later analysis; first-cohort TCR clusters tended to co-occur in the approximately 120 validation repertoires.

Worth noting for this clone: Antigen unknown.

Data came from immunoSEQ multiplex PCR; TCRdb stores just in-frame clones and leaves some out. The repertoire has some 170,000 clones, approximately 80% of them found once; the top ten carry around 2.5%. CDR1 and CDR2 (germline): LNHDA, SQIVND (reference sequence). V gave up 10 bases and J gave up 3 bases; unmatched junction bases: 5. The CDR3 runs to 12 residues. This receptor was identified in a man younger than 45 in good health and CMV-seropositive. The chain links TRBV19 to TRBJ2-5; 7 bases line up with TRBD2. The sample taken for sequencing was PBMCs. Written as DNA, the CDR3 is TGTGCCACAGCGGGGCGAAAAGAGACCCAGTACTTC. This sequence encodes CATAGRKETQYF. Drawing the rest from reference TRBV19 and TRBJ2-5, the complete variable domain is DGGITQSPKYLFRKEGQNVTLSCEQNLNHDAMYWYRQDPGQGLRLIYYSQIVNDFQKGDIAEGYSVSREKKESFPLTVTSAQKNPTAFYLCATAGRKETQYFGPGTRLLVL.